A single TCR beta chain is shown here with its context. Antigen unknown. As every portion of the isolated RNA was reverse transcribed, the sequencing read expressed TCRB transcripts. Only in-frame clones appear in the TCRdb table, and some are missing; sequencing was by immunoSEQ multiplex PCR. The sample holds 250,000 or so clones, about 15% seen once. The ends lost 6 bases at V and 8 bases at J; junction bases unmatched: 6. The germline V gene encodes CDR1 ENHRY and CDR2 SYGVKD. The CDR3 totals 13 residues. The data stem from a study of beta chain features in type 1 diabetes. Study overall: Examination of sorted cells across all samples involved more than 85,000,000 cells. Broader study findings: When VDJ junctions were examined, type 1 diabetes patients showed fewer insertions and more deletions. Moderate yet significant TCRB CDR3 shortening was seen in Type 1 diabetes patients in all four CD4+ subsets.

Without exception, sorted populations had purity beyond 98%. The source is a man aged 25 to 45 with type 1 diabetes. The chain carries TRBV10-3 and TRBJ1-1, with 10 bases aligning to TRBD1. The specimen sequenced was naive CD4+ T cells from blood. CDR3 in amino acids: CAIRDRGDEEAFF. Written as DNA, the CDR3 is TGTGCCATCAGGGACAGGGGGGATGAGGAAGCTTTCTTT.